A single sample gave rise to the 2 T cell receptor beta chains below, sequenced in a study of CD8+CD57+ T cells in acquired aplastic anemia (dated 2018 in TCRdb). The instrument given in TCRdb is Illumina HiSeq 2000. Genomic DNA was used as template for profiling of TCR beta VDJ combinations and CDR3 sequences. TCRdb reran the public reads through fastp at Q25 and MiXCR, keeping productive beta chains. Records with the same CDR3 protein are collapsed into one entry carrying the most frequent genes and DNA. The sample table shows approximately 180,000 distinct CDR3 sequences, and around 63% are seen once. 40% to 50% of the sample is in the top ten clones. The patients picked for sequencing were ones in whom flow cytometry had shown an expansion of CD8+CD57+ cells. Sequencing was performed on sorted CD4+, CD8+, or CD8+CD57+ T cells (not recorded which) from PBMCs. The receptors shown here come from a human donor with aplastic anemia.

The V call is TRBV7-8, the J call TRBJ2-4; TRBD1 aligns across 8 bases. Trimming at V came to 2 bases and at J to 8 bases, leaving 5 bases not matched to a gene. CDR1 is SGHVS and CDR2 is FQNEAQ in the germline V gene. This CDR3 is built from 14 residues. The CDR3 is CASSLRDRRDIQYF. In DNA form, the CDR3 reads TGTGCCAGCAGCTTACGGGACAGGCGGGACATTCAGTACTTC.

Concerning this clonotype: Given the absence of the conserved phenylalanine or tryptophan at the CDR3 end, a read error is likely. CDR3 coding DNA: TGTGCCAGTAGTAACGGACAGGGGGCGAATTCACCCCTCCACTAT. The encoded protein is CASSNGQGANSPLHY. The chain uses TRBV19 and TRBJ1-6; 11 bases line up with TRBD1. With 4 bases clipped from V and 7 bases from J, the junction kept 3 bases outside the gene matches. The CDR3 has 15 residues. Germline V lookup: CDR1 LNHDA, CDR2 SQIVND (reference sequence).